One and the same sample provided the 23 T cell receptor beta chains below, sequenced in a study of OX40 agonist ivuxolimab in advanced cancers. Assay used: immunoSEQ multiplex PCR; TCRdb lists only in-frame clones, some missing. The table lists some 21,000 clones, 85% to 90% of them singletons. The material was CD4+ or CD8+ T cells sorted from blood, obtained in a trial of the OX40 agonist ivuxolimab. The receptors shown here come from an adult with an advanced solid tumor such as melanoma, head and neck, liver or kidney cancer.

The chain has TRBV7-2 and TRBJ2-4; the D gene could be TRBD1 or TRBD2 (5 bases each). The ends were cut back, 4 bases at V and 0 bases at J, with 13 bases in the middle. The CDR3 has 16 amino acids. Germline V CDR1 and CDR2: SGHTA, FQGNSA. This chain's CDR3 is CASSSPGTGAKNIQYF. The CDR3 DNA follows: TGTGCCAGCAGCTCCCCCGGGACGGGAGCCAAAAACATTCAGTACTTC.

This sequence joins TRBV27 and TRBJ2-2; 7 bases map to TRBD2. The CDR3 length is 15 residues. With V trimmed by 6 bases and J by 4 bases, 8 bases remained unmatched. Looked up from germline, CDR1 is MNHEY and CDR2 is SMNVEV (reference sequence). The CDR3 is CASRAWGEGTGELFF. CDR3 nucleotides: TGTGCCAGCAGGGCGTGGGGGGAGGGCACCGGGGAGCTGTTTTTT.

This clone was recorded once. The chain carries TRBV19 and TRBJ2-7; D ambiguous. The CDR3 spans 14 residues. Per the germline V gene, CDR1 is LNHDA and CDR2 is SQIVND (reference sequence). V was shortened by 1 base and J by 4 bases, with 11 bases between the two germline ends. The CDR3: CASSIGGSRYEQYF. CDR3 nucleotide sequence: TGTGCCAGTAGTATAGGTGGGTCAAGGTACGAGCAGTACTTC.

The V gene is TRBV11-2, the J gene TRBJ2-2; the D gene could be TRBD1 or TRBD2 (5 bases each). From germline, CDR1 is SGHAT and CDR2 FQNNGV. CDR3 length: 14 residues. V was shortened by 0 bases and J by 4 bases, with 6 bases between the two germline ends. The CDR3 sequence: CASSLEGTTGELFF. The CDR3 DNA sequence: TGTGCCAGCAGCTTAGAGGGGACCACCGGGGAGCTGTTTTTT.

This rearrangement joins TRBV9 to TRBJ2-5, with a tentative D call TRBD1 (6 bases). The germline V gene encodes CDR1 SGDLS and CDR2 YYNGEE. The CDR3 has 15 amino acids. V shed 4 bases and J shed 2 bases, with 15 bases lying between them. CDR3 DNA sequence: TGTGCCAGCAGCAGGGGGACGGTGATTCAAGAGACCCAGTACTTC. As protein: CASSRGTVIQETQYF.

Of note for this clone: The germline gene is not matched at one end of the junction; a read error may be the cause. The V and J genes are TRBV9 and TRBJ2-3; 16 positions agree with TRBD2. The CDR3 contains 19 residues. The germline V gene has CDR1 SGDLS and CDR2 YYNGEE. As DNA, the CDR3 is TGTGCCAGCAGCGCCCGACAGGGGACTAGCGGGAGGGACACATATACGCAGTATTTT. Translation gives CASSARQGTSGRDTYTQYF.

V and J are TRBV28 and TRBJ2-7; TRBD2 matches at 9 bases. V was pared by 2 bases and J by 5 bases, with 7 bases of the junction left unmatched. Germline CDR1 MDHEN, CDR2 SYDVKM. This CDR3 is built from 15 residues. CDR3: CASSLAGGLRNEQYF. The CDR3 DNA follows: TGTGCCAGCAGTTTAGCGGGAGGGCTAAGAAACGAGCAGTACTTC.

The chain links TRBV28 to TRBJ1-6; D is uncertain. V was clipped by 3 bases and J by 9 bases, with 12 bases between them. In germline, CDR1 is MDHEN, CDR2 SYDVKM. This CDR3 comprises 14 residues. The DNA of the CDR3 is TGTGCCAGCAGTTTGTATCCCGAGGCTTCACCCCTCCACTTT. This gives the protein CASSLYPEASPLHF. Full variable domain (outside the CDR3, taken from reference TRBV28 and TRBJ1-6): DVKVTQSSRYLVKRTGEKVFLECVQDMDHENMFWYRQDPGLGLRLIYFSYDVKMKEKGDIPEGYSVSREKKERFSLILESASTNQTSMYLCASSLYPEASPLHFGNGTRLTVT.

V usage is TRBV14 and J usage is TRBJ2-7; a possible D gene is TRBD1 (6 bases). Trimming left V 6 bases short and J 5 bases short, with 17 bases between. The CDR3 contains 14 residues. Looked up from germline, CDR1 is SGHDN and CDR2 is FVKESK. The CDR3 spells CASRPTGLNDEQYF. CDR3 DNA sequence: TGTGCCAGCAGGCCCACAGGGCTCAACGACGAGCAGTACTTC.

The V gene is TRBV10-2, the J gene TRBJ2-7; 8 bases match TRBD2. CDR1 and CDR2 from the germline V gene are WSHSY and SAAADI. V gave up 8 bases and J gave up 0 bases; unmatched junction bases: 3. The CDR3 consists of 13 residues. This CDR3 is CASGGRSSYEQYF. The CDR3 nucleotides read TGCGCCAGCGGCGGGAGGAGCTCCTACGAGCAGTACTTC.

Here the CDR3 reads CASTSDFGSYNEQFF. DNA of the CDR3: TGTGCCAGCACATCGGACTTCGGGTCCTACAATGAGCAGTTCTTC. The gene calls are TRBV27 and TRBJ2-1, with D perhaps matching TRBD2 (5 bases). Germline V gives CDR1 MNHEY, CDR2 SMNVEV (reference sequence). The CDR3 consists of 15 residues. Trimming shortened V by 7 bases and J by 1 base, and 14 bases separated the two germline ends.

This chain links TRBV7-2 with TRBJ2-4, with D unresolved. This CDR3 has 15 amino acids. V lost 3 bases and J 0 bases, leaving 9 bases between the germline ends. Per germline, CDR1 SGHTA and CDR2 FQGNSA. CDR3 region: CASSFGWTAKNIQYF. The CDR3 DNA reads TGTGCCAGCAGCTTCGGGTGGACAGCCAAAAACATTCAGTACTTC.

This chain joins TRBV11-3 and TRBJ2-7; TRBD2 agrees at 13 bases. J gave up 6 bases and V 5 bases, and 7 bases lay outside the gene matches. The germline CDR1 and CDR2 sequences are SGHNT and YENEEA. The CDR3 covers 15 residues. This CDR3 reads CASSPTGLAGAEQYF. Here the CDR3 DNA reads TGTGCCAGCAGCCCAACCGGACTAGCGGGAGCCGAGCAGTACTTC.

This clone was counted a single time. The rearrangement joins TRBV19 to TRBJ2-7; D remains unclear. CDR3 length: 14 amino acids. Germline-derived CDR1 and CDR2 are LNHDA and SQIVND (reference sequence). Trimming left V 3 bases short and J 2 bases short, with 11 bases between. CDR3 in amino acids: CASSIREATYEQYF. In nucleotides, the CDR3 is TGTGCCAGTAGTATTCGCGAGGCCACCTACGAGCAGTACTTC.

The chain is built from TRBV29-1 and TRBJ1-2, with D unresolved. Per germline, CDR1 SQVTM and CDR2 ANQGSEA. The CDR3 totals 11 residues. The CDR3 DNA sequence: TGCAGTGGGTGGATTACCGCGGGCTACACCTTC. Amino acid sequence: CSGWITAGYTF. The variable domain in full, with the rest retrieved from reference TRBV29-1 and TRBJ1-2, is SAVISQKPSRDICQRGTSLTIQCQVDSQVTMMFWYRQQPGQSLTLIATANQGSEATYESGFVIDKFPISRPNLTFSTLTVSNMSPEDSSIYLCSGWITAGYTFGSGTRLTVV.

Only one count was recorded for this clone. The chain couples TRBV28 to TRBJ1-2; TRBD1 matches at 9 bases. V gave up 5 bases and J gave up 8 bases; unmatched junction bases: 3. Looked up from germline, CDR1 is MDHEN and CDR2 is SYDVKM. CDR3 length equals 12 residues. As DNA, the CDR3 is TGTGCCAGCAGTCCGGACAGGGGAGGCTACACCTTC. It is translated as CASSPDRGGYTF.

This CDR3 is CASSLASPYNEQFF. In DNA, the CDR3 is TGTGCCAGCAGCTTGGCTTCCCCCTACAATGAGCAGTTCTTC. This chain connects TRBV7-3 to TRBJ2-1; D ambiguous. In germline, CDR1 is SGHTA, CDR2 FQGTGA. The V gene lost 3 bases and the J gene lost 2 bases, with 8 bases spanning the gap. The CDR3 totals 14 residues.

CDR3 coding DNA: TGTGCCAGCAGTGGAGCAGTCAAAGCCTACGAGCAGTACTTC. This translates into CASSGAVKAYEQYF. The rearrangement joins TRBV2 to TRBJ2-7; D unclear. The CDR3 runs 14 residues. The V end lost 4 bases, the J end lost 2 bases, and 12 bases lay between the germline ends. Germline lookup yields CDR1 SNHLY and CDR2 FYNNEI.

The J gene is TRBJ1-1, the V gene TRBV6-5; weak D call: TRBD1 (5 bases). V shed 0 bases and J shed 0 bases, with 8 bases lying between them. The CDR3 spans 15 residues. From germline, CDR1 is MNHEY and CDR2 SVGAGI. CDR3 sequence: CASSYSDSLNTEAFF. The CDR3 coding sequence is TGTGCCAGCAGTTACTCTGACAGTTTGAACACTGAAGCTTTCTTT.

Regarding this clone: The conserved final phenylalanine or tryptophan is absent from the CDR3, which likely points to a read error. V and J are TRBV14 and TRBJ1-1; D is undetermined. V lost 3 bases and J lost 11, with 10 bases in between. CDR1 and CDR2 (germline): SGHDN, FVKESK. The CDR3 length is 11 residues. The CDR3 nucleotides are TGTGCCAGCAGCCATGGCCTTGGCGCTTTCCTT. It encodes CASSHGLGAFL.

The CDR3 loop is CASSSEAGTSGSGEQFF. In nucleotides, the CDR3 is TGCGCCAGCAGTTCAGAAGCGGGGACTAGCGGGAGTGGTGAGCAGTTCTTC. The chain is built from TRBV4-3 and TRBJ2-1, with 14 bases aligning to TRBD2. Germline CDR1 reads LGHNA; CDR2 reads YSLEER. Losses at the gene ends were 6 bases for V and 9 bases for J; bases not matched to a gene: 13. The CDR3 covers 17 residues.

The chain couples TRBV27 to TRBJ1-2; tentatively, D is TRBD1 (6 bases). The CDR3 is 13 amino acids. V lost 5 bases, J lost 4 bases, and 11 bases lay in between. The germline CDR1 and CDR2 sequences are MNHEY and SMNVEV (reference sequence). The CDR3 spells CASSTEGGYGYTF. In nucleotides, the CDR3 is TGTGCCAGCAGTACCGAGGGGGGCTATGGCTACACCTTC.

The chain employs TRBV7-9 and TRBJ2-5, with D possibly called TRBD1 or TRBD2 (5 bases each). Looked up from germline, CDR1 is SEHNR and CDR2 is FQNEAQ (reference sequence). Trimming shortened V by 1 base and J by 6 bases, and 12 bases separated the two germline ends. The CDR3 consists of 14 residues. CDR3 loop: CASSLGTGRQTQYF. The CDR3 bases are TGTGCCAGCAGCTTAGGTACGGGGCGGCAGACCCAGTACTTC.